Shown below are 27 T cell receptor beta chains from a single sample sequenced in a study of long-term antiretroviral therapy in people with HIV. It was version v3.0 of the immunoSEQ assay that was run at survey level. The data were produced by immunoSEQ multiplex PCR, yet TCRdb's version contains in-frame clones alone and is incomplete. The sample has about 34,000 clones, 94% seen once. This specimen consisted of unsorted PBMCs, obtained approximately 5 years after starting antiretroviral therapy. These TCRs come from a woman between 50 and 59 years old with HIV.

The rearrangement links TRBV27 to TRBJ1-2; tentatively, D is TRBD1 (6 bases). Germline CDR1 reads MNHEY; CDR2 reads SMNVEV (reference sequence). This CDR3 spans 15 amino acids. Trimming took off 0 bases at V and 7 bases at J, with 15 bases between the two ends. The chain's CDR3 is CASSLSNTQGTGYTF. The CDR3 DNA is TGTGCCAGCAGTTTATCGAACACACAGGGAACTGGCTACACCTTC.

The rearrangement joins TRBV5-8 to TRBJ2-7, with a tentative D call TRBD1 (5 bases). This CDR3 has 15 amino acids. Deletions cut 4 bases from V and 2 bases from J, with 16 bases between. CDR1 is SGHTS, CDR2 YDEGEE, per germline. The CDR3 is CASSVLEQGPYEQYF. The CDR3 DNA reads as TGTGCCAGCAGCGTGCTAGAGCAGGGCCCCTACGAGCAGTACTTC. Looking up the rest from reference TRBV5-8 and TRBJ2-7 gives the full variable domain: EAGVTQSPTHLIKTRGQQATLRCSPISGHTSVYWYQQALGLGLQFLLWYDEGEERNRGNFPPRFSGRQFPNYSSELNVNALELEDSALYLCASSVLEQGPYEQYFGPGTRLTVT.

V usage is TRBV18 and J usage is TRBJ2-7; D could derive from TRBD1 or TRBD2 (5 bases each). Germline V gene data show CDR1 as KGHSH and CDR2 as LQKENI. CDR3 length equals 14 residues. The V end was cut by 4 bases, the J end by 0 bases, with 10 bases between. The CDR3 spells CASSLEGSSYEQYF. The DNA of the CDR3 is TGTGCCAGCTCACTAGAGGGGAGCTCCTACGAGCAGTACTTC.

The CDR3 region is CATSPLLGNLMAFF. CDR3 DNA sequence: TGTGCCACCTCCCCACTTCTCGGCAATCTAATGGCTTTCTTT. The chain carries TRBV2 and TRBJ1-1; D is uncertain. The CDR3 extends over 14 amino acids. Germline CDR1 reads SNHLY; CDR2 reads FYNNEI. Between the trimmed V and J ends, which lost 10 bases and 11 bases, there was a span of 26 bases.

The V and J genes are TRBV19 and TRBJ2-4; D is perhaps TRBD2 (5 bases). The CDR3 spans 12 residues. V was cut by 3 bases and J by 6 bases, with 6 bases left in between. Germline CDR1 and CDR2: LNHDA and SQIVND (reference sequence). Here the CDR3 reads CASSIEGNIQYF. Here the CDR3 DNA reads TGTGCCAGTAGTATCGAGGGAAACATTCAGTACTTC.

This rearrangement joins TRBV19 to TRBJ2-2, with 13 bases that match TRBD2. J gave up 7 bases and V 5 bases, and 10 bases lay outside the gene matches. The CDR3 spans 17 residues. Germline lookup yields CDR1 LNHDA and CDR2 SQIVND (reference sequence). The CDR3 protein is CASSPIGTSGAGGELFF. In DNA form, the CDR3 reads TGTGCCAGTAGTCCGATTGGGACTAGCGGGGCTGGCGGGGAGCTGTTTTTT. The full variable domain, completed using reference TRBV19 and TRBJ2-2, is DGGITQSPKYLFRKEGQNVTLSCEQNLNHDAMYWYRQDPGQGLRLIYYSQIVNDFQKGDIAEGYSVSREKKESFPLTVTSAQKNPTAFYLCASSPIGTSGAGGELFFGEGSRLTVL.

The chain recombines TRBV19 with TRBJ2-1; TRBD2 agrees at 11 bases. Trimming took 9 bases from V and 9 from J; bases not matched to a gene: 10. The length of the CDR3 is 14 residues. Germline assignment: CDR1 LNHDA and CDR2 SQIVND (reference sequence). The CDR3 protein is CASLNSGGAREQFF. As DNA, the CDR3 is TGTGCCAGCCTGAATAGCGGGGGGGCACGTGAGCAGTTCTTC.

This sequence joins TRBV5-5 and TRBJ2-3; D not certain. Germline lookup yields CDR1 SGHKS and CDR2 YYEKEE (reference sequence). The V gene lost 4 bases and the J gene lost 0 bases, with 9 bases spanning the gap. CDR3 length: 14 amino acids. CDR3: CASSAELSTDTQYF. The CDR3 region has the DNA TGTGCCAGCAGCGCCGAACTTAGCACAGATACGCAGTATTTT. Filled out from reference TRBV5-5 and TRBJ2-3, the complete variable domain reads DAGVTQSPTHLIKTRGQQVTLRCSPISGHKSVSWYQQVLGQGPQFIFQYYEKEERGRGNFPDRFSARQFPNYSSELNVNALLLGDSALYLCASSAELSTDTQYFGPGTRLTVL.

This chain links TRBV29-1 with TRBJ2-3; D is undetermined. V dropped 0 bases and J dropped 7 bases, with 14 bases sitting between them. This CDR3 is 14 amino acids long. Germline V lookup: CDR1 SQVTM, CDR2 ANQGSEA. Here the CDR3 DNA reads TGCAGCGTTGAAGAATCTGGACGGTGGAATACGCAGTATTTT. Encoded protein: CSVEESGRWNTQYF.

The V call is TRBV27, the J call TRBJ1-1, with D uncertain. Looked up from germline, CDR1 is MNHEY and CDR2 is SMNVEV (reference sequence). The CDR3 is 13 amino acids. Trimming cost V 2 bases and J 0 bases, with 4 bases left between them. The CDR3 sequence is CASSLLLNTEAFF. In nucleotides, the CDR3 is TGTGCCAGCAGTTTACTCTTGAACACTGAAGCTTTCTTT.

In DNA form, the CDR3 reads TGTGCCAGCAGCTTGAACAGGGGATCCGAGCAGTACTTC. Translation gives CASSLNRGSEQYF. V gene TRBV5-6 combines with J gene TRBJ2-7, with 7 bases lining up with TRBD1. CDR3 size: 13 residues. Germline loops: CDR1 SGHDT, CDR2 YYEEEE. Trimming at V came to 1 base and at J to 6 bases, leaving 4 bases not matched to a gene. The whole variable domain, remainder taken from reference TRBV5-6 and TRBJ2-7, is DAGVTQSPTHLIKTRGQQVTLRCSPKSGHDTVSWYQQALGQGPQFIFQYYEEEERQRGNFPDRFSGHQFPNYSSELNVNALLLGDSALYLCASSLNRGSEQYFGPGTRLTVT.

The chain couples TRBV7-9 to TRBJ1-6; D is unclear. V was cut by 1 base and J by 7 bases, with 8 bases left in between. The CDR3 spans 14 residues. Germline CDR1 is SEHNR and CDR2 is FQNEAQ (reference sequence). The CDR3 reads CASSLVGRNSPLHF. The CDR3 nucleotides read TGTGCCAGCAGCTTAGTTGGCAGAAATTCACCCCTCCACTTT.

The rearrangement links TRBV6-6 to TRBJ2-7; D gene ambiguous. Germline values: CDR1 MNHNY, CDR2 SVGAGI (reference sequence). There are 12 residues in the CDR3. Deletions cut 0 bases from V and 5 bases from J, with 5 bases between. CDR3 nucleotides: TGTGCCAGCAGTTACTCGGCGGACGAGCAGTACTTC. Its translation: CASSYSADEQYF.

The chain couples TRBV9 to TRBJ1-4, with D maybe TRBD1 (5 bases). Per the germline V gene, CDR1 is SGDLS and CDR2 is YYNGEE. The CDR3 consists of 16 residues. V lost 3 bases and J lost 5, with 17 bases in between. CDR3 DNA: TGTGCCAGCAGCGCCGGCTCAGGGCTTCCAAATGAAAAACTGTTTTTT. Translated, it gives CASSAGSGLPNEKLFF.

The rearrangement uses TRBV2 and TRBJ1-3; D unresolved. Germline lookup yields CDR1 SNHLY and CDR2 FYNNEI. The CDR3 is 12 amino acids. V was shortened by 3 bases and J by 4 bases, with 4 bases between the two germline ends. The CDR3 reads CASSDSGNTIYF. CDR3 nucleotides: TGTGCCAGCAGTGACTCGGGAAACACCATATATTTT.

The chain is built from TRBV4-2 and TRBJ1-3; D unclear. There are 17 residues in the CDR3. Germline V lookup: CDR1 LGHNA, CDR2 YNFKEQ. V shed 1 base and J shed 4 bases, with 17 bases lying between them. In nucleotides, the CDR3 is TGTGCCAGCAGCCAAGCTGGCTCAAGCGTTGGGGGAAACACCATATATTTT. It specifies CASSQAGSSVGGNTIYF.

The rearrangement uses TRBV27 and TRBJ1-1; perhaps TRBD1 as D (5 bases). V lost 6 bases, J lost 3 bases, and 14 bases lay in between. Germline V gives CDR1 MNHEY, CDR2 SMNVEV (reference sequence). This CDR3 contains 14 residues. CDR3 in amino acids: CASSLEGSDTEAFF. CDR3 nucleotides: TGTGCCAGCAGCTTGGAGGGGAGTGACACTGAAGCTTTCTTT.

This rearrangement joins TRBV10-3 to TRBJ1-2; possibly TRBD1 for D (5 bases). CDR1 ENHRY and CDR2 SYGVKD come from the germline V gene. CDR3 length: 14 amino acids. The V end was cut by 2 bases, the J end by 8 bases, with 15 bases between. In nucleotides, the CDR3 is TGTGCCATCAGTGAGCTGTTTGCAGGGTCCGGCTACACCTTC. It yields the protein CAISELFAGSGYTF.

By share of the sample, this clone is hyperexpanded. V and J are TRBV7-9 and TRBJ2-2; unclear D gene. This CDR3 comprises 14 residues. With 3 bases removed from V and 4 bases from J, the gap between germline ends came to 9 bases. The V gene's germline CDR1 is SEHNR and CDR2 FQNEAQ (reference sequence). CDR3 region: CASSFYDGTGELFF. The DNA for the CDR3 is TGTGCCAGCAGCTTTTATGACGGCACCGGGGAGCTGTTTTTT.

The rearrangement uses TRBV19 and TRBJ1-5; TRBD1 aligns across 9 bases. The trim removed 8 bases at V and 1 base at J, leaving 6 bases unmatched. The V gene's germline CDR1 is LNHDA and CDR2 SQIVND (reference sequence). The CDR3 sequence is 15 residues long. CDR3 DNA sequence: TGTGCCAGTGGAGAGACAGGGGGAAGCAATCAGCCCCAGCATTTT. Protein sequence: CASGETGGSNQPQHF.

The V gene is TRBV2, the J gene TRBJ1-1; TRBD1 aligns across 7 bases. The CDR3 covers 14 residues. V gave up 3 bases and J gave up 4 bases; unmatched junction bases: 5. CDR1 SNHLY and CDR2 FYNNEI come from the germline V gene. The CDR3: CASSESNRGTEAFF. The CDR3 nucleotides are TGTGCCAGCAGTGAGTCAAACAGGGGCACTGAAGCTTTCTTT.

V and J are TRBV30 and TRBJ2-1, with no clear D. The CDR3 spans 13 residues. V lost 3 bases to trimming and J lost 5 bases, with 11 bases between them. The germline CDR1 and CDR2 sequences are GTSNPN and SVGIG (reference sequence). Written as DNA, the CDR3 is TGTGCCTGGAGCCCGGGTGGTAACAATGAGCAGTTCTTC. Its protein product is CAWSPGGNNEQFF.

The chain combines TRBV6-1 with TRBJ2-5, with D unresolved. V was clipped by 6 bases and J by 2 bases, with 13 bases between them. Germline V gene lookup returns CDR1 MNHNS and CDR2 SASEGT. The CDR3 totals 14 residues. CDR3 region: CASRLVGSQETQYF. The CDR3 DNA reads TGTGCCAGCAGGCTAGTGGGATCTCAAGAGACCCAGTACTTC.

This clone was observed a handful of times. The chain joins TRBV2 to TRBJ2-7; D call uncertain. Germline V gives CDR1 SNHLY, CDR2 FYNNEI. V was trimmed by 7 bases and J by 0 bases, leaving 10 bases between them. This CDR3 is 13 amino acids long. The CDR3 here is CASISGSSYEQYF. CDR3 in DNA: TGTGCCAGCATTTCTGGCAGCTCCTACGAGCAGTACTTC.

This clone was seen just once. This chain links TRBV6-5 with TRBJ2-7; 9 bases map to TRBD1. Germline-derived CDR1 and CDR2 are MNHEY and SVGAGI. Unmatched junction bases numbered 9, after V lost 6 bases and J lost 6 bases. The CDR3 is made up of 14 amino acids. The CDR3 sequence is CASRDRGGIFEQYF. In nucleotides, the CDR3 is TGTGCCAGCAGGGACAGGGGCGGAATTTTCGAGCAGTACTTC.

A single count supports this clone. The J gene is TRBJ2-3, the V gene TRBV6-4; the D is unclear. Trimming took 6 bases from V and 0 from J, leaving 13 bases between them. The CDR3 length is 15 residues. Germline V gene lookup returns CDR1 MRHNA and CDR2 SNTAGT. CDR3 region: CASSPDTTSTDTQYF. In DNA form, the CDR3 reads TGTGCCAGCAGCCCTGACACCACTAGCACAGATACGCAGTATTTT.

The chain joins TRBV9 to TRBJ2-7; no clear D. The CDR3 runs to 16 residues. CDR1 SGDLS and CDR2 YYNGEE come from the germline V gene. V lost 3 bases and J lost 5, with 21 bases in between. This CDR3 reads CASSANPGLAHHEQYF. The CDR3 DNA reads as TGTGCCAGCAGCGCCAACCCCGGGCTGGCCCACCACGAGCAGTACTTC.